The entry that follows covers one TCR beta chain sequence. The CDR3 runs 13 residues. Germline V gene sequence: CDR1 GTSNPN, CDR2 SVGIG (reference sequence). Trimming pared 5 bases from V and 4 bases from J, leaving 11 bases between. This sample was included in a study of T cells in Graves' hyperthyroidism and ophthalmopathy. TCR beta CDR3 sequences were amplified from RNA transcripts. The HTBI primer set served for first-round RT-PCR of the TCR CDR3. In TCRdb, the multiplex PCR reads were re-called with MiXCR into one record per CDR3 protein. Of around 490,000 distinct CDR3 sequences listed, just under 20% are singletons.

The receptor comes from a man aged 40-49 years with Graves' ophthalmopathy. V is TRBV30 and J is TRBJ2-2; no clear D gene. The sequenced sample consisted of blood. The CDR3 sequence: CAWVPYSTGELFF. DNA of the CDR3: TGTGCCTGGGTCCCTTATAGCACCGGGGAGCTGTTTTTT.